Presented here are 16 T cell receptor beta chains from one specimen sequenced in a study of shared clonotypes between healthy human individuals. The table came from immunoSEQ multiplex PCR; TCRdb's copy has only in-frame clones and leaves some out. Of some 2,000,000 clones in the sample, approximately 94% were seen once. The source material was naive CD4+ T cells sorted from blood. The subset denotes: CD45RA+ positively selected. The source is a man aged 18 to 29 in good health.

V usage is TRBV11-3 and J usage is TRBJ1-2; 7 bases fit TRBD1. Looked up from germline, CDR1 is SGHNT and CDR2 is YENEEA. CDR3 length: 13 residues. V lost 3 bases to trimming and J lost 3 bases; unmatched junction nucleotides: 1. This chain's CDR3 is CASSLGQHYGYTF. As DNA, the CDR3 is TGTGCCAGCAGCTTGGGACAGCACTATGGCTACACCTTC. Drawing the rest from reference TRBV11-3 and TRBJ1-2, the complete variable domain is EAGVVQSPRYKIIEKKQPVAFWCNPISGHNTLYWYLQNLGQGPELLIRYENEEAVDDSQLPKDRFSAERLKGVDSTLKIQPAELGDSAVYLCASSLGQHYGYTFGSGTRLTVV.

On this clone itself: Within the sample, other DNA sequences also encode this same CDR3. The chain has TRBV28 and TRBJ1-3; D gene uncertain. Germline V gene sequence: CDR1 MDHEN, CDR2 SYDVKM. Trimming took 8 bases from V and 1 from J, leaving 6 bases between them. This CDR3 comprises 12 residues. CDR3 nucleotides: TGTGCCAGCGGGGTTTCTGGAAACACCATATATTTT. Translated: CASGVSGNTIYF.

This rearrangement joins TRBV11-2 to TRBJ1-3, with unresolved D. The germline V gene encodes CDR1 SGHAT and CDR2 FQNNGV. V lost 5 bases to trimming and J lost 0 bases, with 23 bases between them. This CDR3 is 19 amino acids long. The CDR3 loop reads CASSPLGRIRNPSGNTIYF. CDR3 DNA: TGTGCCAGCAGCCCCCTCGGCAGGATAAGAAACCCCTCTGGAAACACCATATATTTT.

The J gene is TRBJ2-1, the V gene TRBV29-1; TRBD2 aligns across 10 bases. Germline assignment: CDR1 SQVTM and CDR2 ANQGSEA. J lost 6 bases, V lost 8 bases, and 10 bases had no gene match. The CDR3 length is 14 residues. The CDR3 reads CSIRPGLALNEQFF. The CDR3 DNA reads as TGCAGCATTCGCCCGGGACTAGCGCTCAATGAGCAGTTCTTC.

The chain uses TRBV7-9 and TRBJ1-3; D may be TRBD1 (5 bases). Germline CDR1 reads SEHNR; CDR2 reads FQNEAQ (reference sequence). This CDR3 has 17 residues. The ends were cut back, 1 base at V and 2 bases at J, with 15 bases in the middle. The DNA for the CDR3 is TGTGCCAGCAGCTTAGTTGGGGGAGAAGTTCCTGGAAACACCATATATTTT. Translating it yields CASSLVGGEVPGNTIYF.

CDR3 sequence reads: CSVDLGFYGYTF. The CDR3 coding sequence is TGCAGCGTTGATTTGGGTTTCTATGGCTACACCTTC. The chain recombines TRBV29-1 with TRBJ1-2; D not resolved. Trimming pared 3 bases from V and 4 bases from J, leaving 9 bases between. The CDR3 loop spans 12 amino acids. Germline values: CDR1 SQVTM, CDR2 ANQGSEA.

The rearrangement links TRBV28 to TRBJ2-6; D ambiguous. The germline gives CDR1 MDHEN, CDR2 SYDVKM. Between the trimmed V and J ends, which lost 4 bases and 3 bases, there was a span of 16 bases. This CDR3 has 17 amino acids. CDR3 in amino acids: CASSSPKNRRGANVLTF. Written as DNA, the CDR3 is TGTGCCAGCAGTTCGCCCAAAAATAGGCGTGGGGCCAACGTCCTGACTTTC.

The chain uses TRBV6-5 and TRBJ2-2, with D possibly matching TRBD1 (5 bases). V was trimmed by 6 bases and J by 4 bases, leaving 9 bases between them. CDR1 MNHEY and CDR2 SVGAGI come from the germline V gene. The CDR3 is 13 amino acids. The CDR3: CASRDSITGELFF. DNA of the CDR3: TGTGCCAGCAGAGACAGTATCACCGGGGAGCTGTTTTTT.

The chain uses TRBV18 and TRBJ2-7, with 7 bases identical to TRBD1. The CDR3 spans 15 residues. Per germline, CDR1 KGHSH and CDR2 LQKENI. After removal of 3 bases from V and 5 bases from J, the junction contained 10 bases not matched to a gene. The CDR3 loop is CASSPARTGFHEQYF. The DNA of the CDR3 is TGTGCCAGCTCACCGGCCCGGACAGGCTTCCACGAGCAGTACTTC.

This clone was observed a single time. The chain couples TRBV30 to TRBJ1-1; maybe TRBD1 (5 bases). With 0 bases removed from V and 8 bases from J, the gap between germline ends came to 13 bases. Looked up from germline, CDR1 is GTSNPN and CDR2 is SVGIG (reference sequence). The CDR3 sequence is 13 residues long. The chain's CDR3 is CAWSVLRQGEAFF. The CDR3 nucleotides are TGTGCCTGGAGTGTACTTCGGCAGGGCGAAGCTTTCTTT.

The J gene is TRBJ1-4, the V gene TRBV5-1, with D perhaps TRBD1 (5 bases). Trimming removed 4 bases from V and 7 bases from J, with 17 bases in between. The CDR3 covers 15 residues. Germline V gene data show CDR1 as SGHRS and CDR2 as YFSETQ. Written as DNA, the CDR3 is TGCGCCAGCAGCGCCGACAGTCCAGCGGGTGAAAAACTGTTTTTT. Protein sequence: CASSADSPAGEKLFF.

About this clone: Distinct nucleotide sequences in the sample also encode this CDR3. V gene TRBV18 combines with J gene TRBJ1-2; no clear D. CDR3 length: 13 residues. Germline CDR1 KGHSH, CDR2 LQKENI. V lost 3 bases and J lost 3, with 8 bases in between. In DNA, the CDR3 is TGTGCCAGCTCACCGTCGACGGACTATGGCTACACCTTC. Translated, it gives CASSPSTDYGYTF.

A remark on this clone: Other nucleotide sequences in the sample specify the same CDR3. The V gene is TRBV20-1, the J gene TRBJ2-3, with D unclear. The V gene's germline CDR1 is DFQATT and CDR2 SNEGSKA (reference sequence). Trimming took off 2 bases at V and 6 bases at J, with 6 bases between the two ends. This CDR3 spans 11 amino acids. The CDR3 DNA follows: TGCAGTGCTAGATCCCTGGATACGCAGTATTTT. Translated: CSARSLDTQYF.

V gene TRBV5-6 combines with J gene TRBJ2-7; the D is unclear. V lost 1 base and J lost 2, with 7 bases in between. CDR3 length equals 13 residues. Germline CDR1 is SGHDT and CDR2 is YYEEEE. CDR3 region: CASSLYPPYEQYF. The CDR3 DNA is TGTGCCAGCAGCTTGTATCCCCCCTACGAGCAGTACTTC.

This clone showed up just once. The V and J genes are TRBV7-2 and TRBJ2-5; 9 nucleotides agree with TRBD2. The CDR3 extends over 16 amino acids. The germline gives CDR1 SGHTA, CDR2 FQGNSA. Unmatched junction bases numbered 10, after V lost 3 bases and J lost 5 bases. The DNA of the CDR3 is TGTGCCAGCAGCTTTAGCGGGGGCGAAGGTAGGGAGACCCAGTACTTC. The encoded protein is CASSFSGGEGRETQYF.

The chain couples TRBV18 to TRBJ1-2, with D tentatively TRBD1 (6 bases). Trimming left V 4 bases short and J 4 bases short, with 13 bases between. Germline CDR1 reads KGHSH; CDR2 reads LQKENI. CDR3 length: 14 residues. In DNA form, the CDR3 reads TGTGCCAGCTCACTGGGGCTGACAGGCTATGGCTACACCTTC. Protein: CASSLGLTGYGYTF. Full variable domain (rest looked up from reference TRBV18 and TRBJ1-2): NAGVMQNPRHLVRRRGQEARLRCSPMKGHSHVYWYRQLPEEGLKFMVYLQKENIIDESGMPKERFSAEFPKEGPSILRIQQVVRGDSAAYFCASSLGLTGYGYTFGSGTRLTVV.